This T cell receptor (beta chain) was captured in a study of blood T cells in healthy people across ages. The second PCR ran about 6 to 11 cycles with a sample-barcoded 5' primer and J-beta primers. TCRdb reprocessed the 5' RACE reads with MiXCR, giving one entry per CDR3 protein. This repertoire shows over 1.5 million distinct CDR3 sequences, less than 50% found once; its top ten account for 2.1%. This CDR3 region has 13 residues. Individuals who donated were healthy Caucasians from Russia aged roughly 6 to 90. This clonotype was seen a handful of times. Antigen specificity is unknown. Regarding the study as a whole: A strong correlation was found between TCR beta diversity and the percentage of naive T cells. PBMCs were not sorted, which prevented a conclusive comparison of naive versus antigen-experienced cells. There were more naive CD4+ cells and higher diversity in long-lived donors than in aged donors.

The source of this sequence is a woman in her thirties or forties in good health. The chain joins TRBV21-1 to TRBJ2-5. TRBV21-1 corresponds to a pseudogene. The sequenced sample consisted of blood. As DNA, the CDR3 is TGTGCCAGCAGCGTTCTTCTAGGGGAGACCCAGTACTTC. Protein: CASSVLLGETQYF.